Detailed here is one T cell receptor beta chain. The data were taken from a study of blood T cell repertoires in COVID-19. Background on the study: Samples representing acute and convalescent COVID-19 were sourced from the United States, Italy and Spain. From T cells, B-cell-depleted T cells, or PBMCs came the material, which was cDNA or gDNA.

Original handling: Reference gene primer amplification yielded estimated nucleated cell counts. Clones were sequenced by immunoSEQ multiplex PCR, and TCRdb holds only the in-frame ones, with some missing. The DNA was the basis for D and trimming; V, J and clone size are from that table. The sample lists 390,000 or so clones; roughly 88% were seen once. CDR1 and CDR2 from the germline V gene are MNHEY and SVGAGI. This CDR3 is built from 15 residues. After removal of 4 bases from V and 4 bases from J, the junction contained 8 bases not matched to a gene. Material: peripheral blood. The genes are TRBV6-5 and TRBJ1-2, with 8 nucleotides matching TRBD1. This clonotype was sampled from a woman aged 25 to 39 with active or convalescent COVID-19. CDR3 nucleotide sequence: TGTGCCAGCAGTTCCGACAGGGGCTGGAGCTATGGCTACACCTTC. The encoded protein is CASSSDRGWSYGYTF.